This T cell receptor beta chain was obtained from a study of blood T cell repertoires in COVID-19. Trimming removed 2 bases from V and 4 bases from J, with 12 bases in between. The CDR3 is made up of 14 amino acids. Germline CDR1 and CDR2: SGHRS and YFSETQ. The authors' processing: Scientists estimated how many nucleated cells there were by amplifying reference gene primers. Repertoires were generated with immunoSEQ multiplex PCR, while TCRdb's copy carries only in-frame clones and drops some. V, J and clone size reflect that table, while D and trimming were determined from the DNA. The sample gives a few hundred thousand clones, around 88% of which show up once; about 4% is in the top ten. Across roughly 25 US areas, participants ranged in age from 18 to 89 years. Two negative PCRs, clearance, or symptom resolution characterized the recovered Cohort 3 donors.

This sequence was found in a young woman who had recovered from COVID-19. The sample taken for sequencing was PBMCs or T cells enriched from blood (not recorded which). The chain recombines TRBV5-1 with TRBJ1-1; D possibly corresponds to TRBD1 (6 bases). The CDR3 nucleotides are TGCGCCAGCAGCTTTACAGGGAGCTCCACTGAAGCTTTCTTT. Its translation: CASSFTGSSTEAFF.